The 13 T cell receptor beta chains reported below all come from one sample, sequenced in a study of T cells in Graves' hyperthyroidism and ophthalmopathy. It was RNA transcripts that yielded the amplified TCR beta CDR3 regions. The HTBI primer set was used in a first-round RT-PCR of the TCR CDR3. One entry per CDR3 protein, called by TCRdb with MiXCR from the multiplex PCR reads. This table has 450,000 to 600,000 distinct CDR3 sequences, nearly 20% appearing once. The material sequenced was blood. The receptor set was obtained from a middle-aged man with Graves' ophthalmopathy.

This clonotype was observed many times. The chain combines TRBV27 with TRBJ2-7; the D is unclear. Germline V gives CDR1 MNHEY, CDR2 SMNVEV (reference sequence). The CDR3 is 14 residues long. The ends were cut back, 3 bases at V and 3 bases at J, with 12 bases in the middle. CDR3 DNA sequence: TGTGCCAGCAGTTTTTCACAAGGGAACTACGAGCAGTACTTC. Its translation: CASSFSQGNYEQYF.

This clonotype was detected ten times or more. CDR3 sequence (DNA): TGCAGTGCGGGGCGGGGGAGGGACAAAAACATTCAGTACTTC. This translates into CSAGRGRDKNIQYF. V is TRBV20-1 and J is TRBJ2-4; 7 nucleotides match TRBD2. This CDR3 spans 14 amino acids. Looked up from germline, CDR1 is DFQATT and CDR2 is SNEGSKA (reference sequence). J was trimmed by 3 bases and V by 6 bases; bases with no gene match: 8.

This clonotype was picked up a small number of times. The chain employs TRBV3-2 and TRBJ2-7; TRBD2, the table's D call, lacks a check against the DNA. TRBV3-2 is termed a pseudogene. The CDR3 sequence is 12 residues long. CDR3 coding DNA: TGTGCCAGCAGCGAGGGACTAAGGGAGCAGTACTTC. This codes for CASSEGLREQYF.

This clonotype was recorded a few times. The chain employs TRBV4-3 and TRBJ2-3; D is ambiguous. Trimming stripped 5 bases from V and 5 bases from J, with 17 bases between. The CDR3 is 15 residues long. Per germline, CDR1 LGHNA and CDR2 YSLEER. CDR3 sequence: CASSEGHGPEDTQYF. CDR3 in DNA: TGCGCCAGCAGCGAAGGGCACGGCCCCGAAGATACGCAGTATTTT.

The chain combines TRBV6-1 with TRBJ2-5, with 10 bases matching TRBD2. The CDR3 has 15 amino acids. V shed 2 bases and J 2 bases; nucleotides not matched to a gene: 2. The germline gives CDR1 MNHNS, CDR2 SASEGT. The DNA for the CDR3 is TGTGCCAGCAGTGAACTAGCGGGGGATCAAGAGACCCAGTACTTC. It is translated as CASSELAGDQETQYF.

The genes are TRBV10-3 and TRBJ2-2; TRBD1 might be the D (6 bases). The germline V gene encodes CDR1 ENHRY and CDR2 SYGVKD. This CDR3 spans 13 amino acids. Trimming removed 5 bases at V and 6 bases at J, with 10 bases between. Here the CDR3 DNA reads TGTGCCATCAGTCCCCGACAGGCCGGGGAGCTGTTTTTT. Protein: CAISPRQAGELFF.

In this sample, this clonotype turned up many times. The V call is TRBV20-1, the J call TRBJ1-4, with TRBD1 identical over 10 bases. V trimming: 0 bases; J trimming: 6 bases; junction bases outside the gene matches: 1. The CDR3 loop spans 14 amino acids. The germline V gene encodes CDR1 DFQATT and CDR2 SNEGSKA (reference sequence). The CDR3 DNA reads TGCAGTGCTAGAGACGGACAGGGGGATGAAAAACTGTTTTTT. Protein sequence: CSARDGQGDEKLFF.

The chain uses TRBV7-8 and TRBJ2-7; 8 nucleotides align to TRBD1. The CDR3 consists of 14 residues. CDR1 is SGHVS and CDR2 is FQNEAQ in the germline V gene. The J segment lost 3 bases and the V segment lost 5 bases, leaving 6 bases of the junction unmatched. In DNA form, the CDR3 reads TGTGCCAGCAGCCCGACAGGGGTCGTCTACGAGCAGTACTTC. The encoded protein is CASSPTGVVYEQYF.

This clonotype was found many times. V and J are TRBV24-1 and TRBJ2-1; D possibly matches TRBD1 or TRBD2 (7 bases each). Germline V lookup: CDR1 KGHDR, CDR2 SFDVKD. The CDR3 is 15 amino acids. Trimming took off 4 bases at V and 5 bases at J, with 14 bases between the two ends. CDR3 sequence (DNA): TGTGCCACCAGTGACCCCAGGGGGGGTCACAATGAGCAGTTCTTC. This translates into CATSDPRGGHNEQFF.

The chain joins TRBV10-3 to TRBJ2-1; 8 nucleotides line up with TRBD2. After removal of 6 bases from V and 0 bases from J, the junction contained 7 bases not matched to a gene. Germline V gene data show CDR1 as ENHRY and CDR2 as SYGVKD. The CDR3 loop spans 16 amino acids. The CDR3 is CAIRIAGSSSYNEQFF. CDR3 DNA sequence: TGTGCCATCAGGATAGCGGGAAGTAGCTCCTACAATGAGCAGTTCTTC.

This clonotype was picked up many times. The V gene is TRBV12-3 or TRBV12-4, the J gene TRBJ2-7; D is possibly TRBD2 (6 bases). V shed 5 bases and J shed 3 bases, with 14 bases lying between them. The CDR3 sequence is 14 residues long. The CDR3 sequence: CASSRGGMIYEQYF. The CDR3 nucleotides are TGTGCCAGCAGTCGGGGCGGGATGATCTACGAGCAGTACTTC.

This chain connects TRBV19 to TRBJ2-7; D remains unclear. With 5 bases removed from V and 1 base from J, the gap between germline ends came to 12 bases. Germline V CDR1 and CDR2: LNHDA, SQIVND (reference sequence). The CDR3 sequence is 14 residues long. CDR3: CASSETGNSYEQYF. CDR3 DNA: TGTGCCAGTAGTGAGACGGGCAATTCCTACGAGCAGTACTTC. The complete variable domain, with remaining parts taken from reference TRBV19 and TRBJ2-7, reads DGGITQSPKYLFRKEGQNVTLSCEQNLNHDAMYWYRQDPGQGLRLIYYSQIVNDFQKGDIAEGYSVSREKKESFPLTVTSAQKNPTAFYLCASSETGNSYEQYFGPGTRLTVT.

The chain has TRBV5-1 and TRBJ2-3; D uncertain. The CDR3 runs to 13 residues. Looked up from germline, CDR1 is SGHRS and CDR2 is YFSETQ. Trimming pared 4 bases from V and 4 bases from J, leaving 10 bases between. The CDR3 here is CASSRSWADTQYF. The CDR3 DNA is TGCGCCAGCAGCCGGAGTTGGGCAGATACGCAGTATTTT.